The entry that follows covers one TCR beta chain sequence. Its antigen is unknown. The data were obtained in a study of blood T cell dynamics during melanoma immunotherapy. Turning to the study itself: Metastatic melanoma patients received first-line pembrolizumab or nivolumab plus ipilimumab. Study-level results: PBMC repertoires of eventual disease-control patients split at W3 into clonality or diversity gains.

The CDR3 totals 15 residues. Germline assignment: CDR1 SGHTA and CDR2 FQGNSA. Trimming left V 5 bases short and J 1 base short, with 14 bases between. As for time point: week 3, after first cycle of checkpoint inhibitor. Prior systemic cancer therapy, immunosuppressant use and other active malignancies excluded patients. A fixed DNA input of about 350 ng was used per bulk PBMC sample. Clones were sequenced by immunoSEQ multiplex PCR, and TCRdb holds only the in-frame ones, with some missing. The profile shows some 10,000 clones, around 87% of them singletons. This TCR was recovered from a human donor with melanoma. Sample: blood, taken from a patient treated with checkpoint blockade. The gene calls are TRBV7-2 and TRBJ1-1, with D perhaps matching TRBD1 (6 bases). The CDR3 nucleotides are TGTGCCAGCAGCGCCAACAGGGTCGCGAACACTGAAGCTTTCTTT. Amino acids: CASSANRVANTEAFF.